The 7 T cell receptor beta chains below come from one sample, sequenced in a study of siplizumab effects on memory and regulatory T cells. Profiling relied on immunoSEQ multiplex PCR, and the TCRdb table lists in-frame clones only, not all of them. The data show around 58,000 clones, roughly 85% seen once. The sample comprised memory CD4+ T cells sorted from blood. These TCRs come from a human donor in good health.

The V call is TRBV5-1, the J call TRBJ1-4; weak D call: TRBD1 (5 bases). Germline assignment: CDR1 SGHRS and CDR2 YFSETQ. CDR3 length equals 14 residues. V gave up 0 bases and J gave up 4 bases, with 7 bases separating them. The chain's CDR3 is CASSLAGINEKLFF. As DNA, the CDR3 is TGCGCCAGCAGCTTGGCAGGGATTAATGAAAAACTGTTTTTT.

CDR3 amino acids: CASSPKGPETQYF. The CDR3 bases are TGTGCCAGCAGCCCTAAAGGGCCGGAGACCCAGTACTTC. The V gene is TRBV7-9, the J gene TRBJ2-5; no definite D call. This CDR3 contains 13 residues. CDR1 and CDR2 from the germline V gene are SEHNR and FQNEAQ (reference sequence). V was cut by 5 bases and J by 5 bases, with 12 bases left in between.

The rearrangement links TRBV25-1 to TRBJ1-1, with 7 nucleotides matching TRBD1. CDR3 length equals 13 residues. Germline loops: CDR1 MGHDK, CDR2 SYGVNS. V dropped 4 bases and J dropped 10; count of bases not matched to a gene: 9. The CDR3 DNA follows: TGTGCCAGCAGTGTTACAGGGGCGAGGGGAGCTTTCTTT. As protein: CASSVTGARGAFF.

The chain couples TRBV9 to TRBJ1-5, with 10 bases that match TRBD1. J gave up 4 bases and V 5 bases, and 6 bases lay outside the gene matches. Germline CDR1 reads SGDLS; CDR2 reads YYNGEE. The CDR3 covers 15 residues. CDR3 DNA sequence: TGTGCCAGCAGTCAGGGACAGGGGCGGAATCAGCCCCAGCATTTT. Its protein product is CASSQGQGRNQPQHF.

The CDR3 spells CASSPDREEAFF. CDR3 coding DNA: TGTGCCAGCAGCCCGGACAGGGAAGAAGCTTTCTTT. The V call is TRBV11-1, the J call TRBJ1-1, with TRBD1 identical over 8 bases. The V gene's germline CDR1 is SGHAT and CDR2 FQDESV (reference sequence). CDR3 length: 12 amino acids. V was clipped by 5 bases and J by 8 bases; unmatched bases: 4. Full variable domain (outside the CDR3, taken from reference TRBV11-1 and TRBJ1-1): EAEVAQSPRYKITEKSQAVAFWCDPISGHATLYWYRQILGQGPELLVQFQDESVVDDSQLPKDRFSAERLKGVDSTLKIQPAELGDSAMYLCASSPDREEAFFGQGTRLTVV.

CDR3 in DNA: TGTGCCAGCAGCGCACAGGGTCATCAGCCCCAGCATTTT. This encodes CASSAQGHQPQHF. This sequence joins TRBV6-1 and TRBJ1-5, with D possibly matching TRBD1 (6 bases). The germline CDR1 and CDR2 sequences are MNHNS and SASEGT. The V end lost 6 bases, the J end lost 5 bases, and 11 bases lay between the germline ends. CDR3 length: 13 residues.

The V call is TRBV2, the J call TRBJ2-5; D ambiguous. CDR1 SNHLY and CDR2 FYNNEI come from the germline V gene. The CDR3 has 14 residues. Trimming took 9 bases from V and 4 from J, leaving 18 bases between them. The DNA for the CDR3 is TGTGCCAGTTCAAAGGTCCCAGGCGGAGAGACCCAGTACTTC. Translating gives CASSKVPGGETQYF.